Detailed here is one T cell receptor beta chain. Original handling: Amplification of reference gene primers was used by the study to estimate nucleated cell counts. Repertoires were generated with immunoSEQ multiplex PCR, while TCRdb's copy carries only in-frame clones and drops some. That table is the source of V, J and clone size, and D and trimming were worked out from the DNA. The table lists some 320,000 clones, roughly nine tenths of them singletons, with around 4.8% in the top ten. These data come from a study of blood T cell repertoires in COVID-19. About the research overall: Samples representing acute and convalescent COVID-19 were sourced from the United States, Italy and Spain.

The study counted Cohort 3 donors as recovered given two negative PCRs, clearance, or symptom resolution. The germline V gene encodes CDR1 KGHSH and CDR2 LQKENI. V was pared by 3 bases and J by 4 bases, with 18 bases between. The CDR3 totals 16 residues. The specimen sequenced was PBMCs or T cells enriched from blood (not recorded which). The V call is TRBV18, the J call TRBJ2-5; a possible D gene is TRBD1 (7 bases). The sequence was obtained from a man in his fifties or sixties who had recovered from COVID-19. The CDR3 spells CASSPPDRRGVETQYF. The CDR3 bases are TGTGCCAGCTCACCGCCGGACAGGAGGGGGGTAGAGACCCAGTACTTC.